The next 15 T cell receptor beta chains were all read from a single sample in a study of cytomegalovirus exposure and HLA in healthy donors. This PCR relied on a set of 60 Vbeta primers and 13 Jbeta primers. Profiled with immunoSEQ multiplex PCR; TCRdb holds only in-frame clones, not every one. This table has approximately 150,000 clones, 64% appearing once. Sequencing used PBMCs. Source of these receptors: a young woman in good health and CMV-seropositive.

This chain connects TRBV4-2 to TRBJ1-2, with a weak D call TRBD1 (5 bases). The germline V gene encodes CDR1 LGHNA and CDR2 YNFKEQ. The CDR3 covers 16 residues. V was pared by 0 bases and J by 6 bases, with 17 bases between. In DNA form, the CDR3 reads TGTGCCAGCAGCCAAGATAGAGGAGGGGAGGCTCATGGCTACACCTTC. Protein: CASSQDRGGEAHGYTF.

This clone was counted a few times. The CDR3 nucleotides are TGTGCCAGCAGCTTAACAGGTGCGGCGGACTCCTACAATGAGCAGTTCTTC. This sequence encodes CASSLTGAADSYNEQFF. V and J are TRBV7-9 and TRBJ2-1; D is perhaps TRBD1 (5 bases). The CDR3 spans 17 residues. Trimming took off 2 bases at V and 0 bases at J, with 14 bases between the two ends. The V gene's germline CDR1 is SEHNR and CDR2 FQNEAQ (reference sequence).

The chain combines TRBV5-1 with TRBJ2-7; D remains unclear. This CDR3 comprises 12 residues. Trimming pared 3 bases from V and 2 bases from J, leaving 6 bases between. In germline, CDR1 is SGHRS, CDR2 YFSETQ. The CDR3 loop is CASSSEAYEQYF. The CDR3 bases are TGCGCCAGCAGCTCAGAGGCCTACGAGCAGTACTTC.

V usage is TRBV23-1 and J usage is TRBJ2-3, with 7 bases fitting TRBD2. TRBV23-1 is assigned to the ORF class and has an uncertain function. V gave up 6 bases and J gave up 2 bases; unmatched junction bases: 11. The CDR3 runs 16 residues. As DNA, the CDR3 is TGCGCCAGCAGCCCTGTCGCGGGAGTTGTCACAGATACGCAGTATTTT. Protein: CASSPVAGVVTDTQYF.

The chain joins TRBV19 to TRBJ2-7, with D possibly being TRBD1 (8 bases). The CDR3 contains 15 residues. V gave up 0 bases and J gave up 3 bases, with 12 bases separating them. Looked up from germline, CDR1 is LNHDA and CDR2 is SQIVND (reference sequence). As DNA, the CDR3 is TGTGCCAGTAGTATAGAATACAGGGGGGGCTACGAGCAGTACTTC. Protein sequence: CASSIEYRGGYEQYF.

DNA for the CDR3: TGTGCCAGCGAAGACAGGGGGCTTGGACAGCCCCAGCATTTT. Residues: CASEDRGLGQPQHF. This chain connects TRBV28 to TRBJ1-5; TRBD1 matches 10 bases. CDR3 length: 14 amino acids. Trimming at V came to 8 bases and at J to 7 bases, leaving 8 bases not matched to a gene. The germline gives CDR1 MDHEN, CDR2 SYDVKM.

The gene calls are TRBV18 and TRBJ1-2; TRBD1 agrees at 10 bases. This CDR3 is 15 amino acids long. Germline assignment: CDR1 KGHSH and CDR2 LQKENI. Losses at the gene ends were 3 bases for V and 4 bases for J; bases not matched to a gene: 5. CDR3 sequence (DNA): TGTGCCAGCTCACCGGGACAGGGGCCTCTCTATGGCTACACCTTC. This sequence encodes CASSPGQGPLYGYTF.

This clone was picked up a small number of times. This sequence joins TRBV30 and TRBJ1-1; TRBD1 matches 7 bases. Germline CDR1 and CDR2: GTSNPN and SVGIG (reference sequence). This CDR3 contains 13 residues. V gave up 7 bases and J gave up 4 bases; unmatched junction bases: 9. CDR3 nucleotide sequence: TGTGCCTACAGGGGCGGCTGGAGCACTGAAGCTTTCTTT. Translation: CAYRGGWSTEAFF.

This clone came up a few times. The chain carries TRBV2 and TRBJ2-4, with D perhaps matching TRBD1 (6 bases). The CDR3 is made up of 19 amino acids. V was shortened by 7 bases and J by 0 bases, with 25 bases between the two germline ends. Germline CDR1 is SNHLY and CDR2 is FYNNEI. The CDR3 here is CASTKFGGAGVLAKNIQYF. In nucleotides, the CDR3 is TGTGCCAGCACCAAGTTTGGGGGCGCAGGGGTTCTAGCCAAAAACATTCAGTACTTC.

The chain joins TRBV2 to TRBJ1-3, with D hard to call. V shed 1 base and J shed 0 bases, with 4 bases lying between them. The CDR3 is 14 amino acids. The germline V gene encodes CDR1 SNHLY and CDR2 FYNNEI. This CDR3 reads CASSEESSGNTIYF. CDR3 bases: TGTGCCAGCAGTGAAGAGAGCTCTGGAAACACCATATATTTT.

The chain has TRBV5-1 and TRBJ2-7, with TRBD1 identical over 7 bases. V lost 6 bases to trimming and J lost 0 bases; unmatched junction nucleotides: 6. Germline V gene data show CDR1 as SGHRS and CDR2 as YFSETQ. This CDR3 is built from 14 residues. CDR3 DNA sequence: TGCGCCAGCAAGGGGGCCACTAGCTCCTACGAGCAGTACTTC. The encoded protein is CASKGATSSYEQYF.

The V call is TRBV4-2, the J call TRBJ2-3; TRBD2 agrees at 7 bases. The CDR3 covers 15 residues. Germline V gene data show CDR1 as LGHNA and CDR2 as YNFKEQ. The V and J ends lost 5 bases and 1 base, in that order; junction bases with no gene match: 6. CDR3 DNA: TGTGCCAGCAGCTTTCCTAGCGGAGGCACAGATACGCAGTATTTT. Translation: CASSFPSGGTDTQYF.

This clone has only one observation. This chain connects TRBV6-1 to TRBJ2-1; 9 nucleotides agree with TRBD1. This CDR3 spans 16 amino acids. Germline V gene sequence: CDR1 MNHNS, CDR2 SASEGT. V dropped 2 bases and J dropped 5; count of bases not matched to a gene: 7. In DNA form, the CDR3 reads TGTGCCAGCAGTGAACCGGGGACAGGGTATCACAATGAGCAGTTCTTC. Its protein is CASSEPGTGYHNEQFF.

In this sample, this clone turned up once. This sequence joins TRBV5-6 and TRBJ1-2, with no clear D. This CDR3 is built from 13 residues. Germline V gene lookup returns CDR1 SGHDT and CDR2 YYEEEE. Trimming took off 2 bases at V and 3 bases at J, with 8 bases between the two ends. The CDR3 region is CASSFPLDYGYTF. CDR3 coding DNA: TGTGCCAGCAGCTTTCCGTTAGACTATGGCTACACCTTC.

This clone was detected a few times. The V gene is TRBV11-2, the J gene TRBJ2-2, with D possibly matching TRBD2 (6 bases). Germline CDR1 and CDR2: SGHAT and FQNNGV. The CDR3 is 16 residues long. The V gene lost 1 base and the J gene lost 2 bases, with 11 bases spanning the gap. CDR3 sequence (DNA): TGTGCCAGCAGCTTAGTGTGGCGGGAAAACACCGGGGAGCTGTTTTTT. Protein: CASSLVWRENTGELFF.